Below, 28 T cell receptor beta chains from the same sample are listed, as sequenced in a study of blood T cell repertoires in COVID-19. Using immunoSEQ multiplex PCR, the repertoire was profiled, and TCRdb retains in-frame clones only, with some absent. The table lists about 270,000 clones, about 88% of them singletons. Sample: PBMCs or T cells enriched from blood (not recorded which). These receptors all stem from a woman in her forties or fifties who had recovered from COVID-19.

The sample holds one count of this clone. This chain links TRBV28 with TRBJ2-1; a weak D match, TRBD2 (10 bases). This CDR3 spans 17 amino acids. Germline values: CDR1 MDHEN, CDR2 SYDVKM. The V end was cut by 5 bases, the J end by 9 bases, with 26 bases between. This chain's CDR3 is CASSIGTGLLAGVEQFF. In DNA form, the CDR3 reads TGTGCCAGCAGTATCGGGACAGGGCTTCTAGCGGGAGTTGAGCAGTTCTTC. Supplemented by reference TRBV28 and TRBJ2-1, the full variable domain reads DVKVTQSSRYLVKRTGEKVFLECVQDMDHENMFWYRQDPGLGLRLIYFSYDVKMKEKGDIPEGYSVSREKKERFSLILESASTNQTSMYLCASSIGTGLLAGVEQFFGPGTRLTVL.

The chain uses TRBV7-3 and TRBJ2-7; the match to TRBD1 covers 12 bases. Germline CDR1 is SGHTA and CDR2 is FQGTGA. The CDR3 length is 15 residues. With V trimmed by 5 bases and J by 7 bases, 9 bases remained unmatched. CDR3 DNA: TGTGCCAGCAGCGCCCAGGGACAGGGGGCCGGTGAGCAGTACTTC. Its protein product is CASSAQGQGAGEQYF.

This clone was counted between two and nine times. Other DNA sequences in the sample encode the same CDR3. The V and J genes are TRBV7-2 and TRBJ1-1; no firm D call. V lost 1 base to trimming and J lost 1 base, with 7 bases between them. Germline V CDR1 and CDR2: SGHTA, FQGNSA. The CDR3 contains 14 residues. CDR3 loop: CASSLVAGNTEAFF. The CDR3 nucleotides are TGTGCCAGCAGCTTAGTGGCAGGGAACACTGAAGCTTTCTTT.

This rearrangement joins TRBV11-3 to TRBJ2-3; 13 nucleotides match TRBD2. Germline CDR1 and CDR2: SGHNT and YENEEA. CDR3 length equals 16 residues. V was clipped by 5 bases and J by 4 bases; unmatched bases: 6. CDR3 sequence reads: CASSPRLAGGSDTQYF. Here the CDR3 DNA reads TGTGCCAGCAGCCCGCGACTAGCGGGAGGTTCAGATACGCAGTATTTT.

The V gene is TRBV6-5, the J gene TRBJ2-1; 9 nucleotides match TRBD1. V gave up 6 bases and J gave up 4 bases; unmatched junction bases: 7. This CDR3 comprises 15 residues. In germline, CDR1 is MNHEY, CDR2 SVGAGI. The CDR3 DNA is TGTGCCAGCAGCCCAACCGGGACAGGGTACAATGAGCAGTTCTTC. This sequence encodes CASSPTGTGYNEQFF.

The gene calls are TRBV4-1 and TRBJ1-4; D possibly corresponds to TRBD1 (5 bases). Germline-derived CDR1 and CDR2 are MGHRA and YSYEKL. Trimming cost V 1 base and J 3 bases, with 18 bases left between them. CDR3 length: 18 amino acids. This CDR3 is CASSQAREGRVANEKLFF. The CDR3 DNA reads TGCGCCAGCAGCCAAGCCCGGGAGGGGAGGGTAGCTAATGAAAAACTGTTTTTT.

J is TRBJ2-5 and V is TRBV19; 10 positions match TRBD2. The CDR3 totals 16 residues. Germline V gene data show CDR1 as LNHDA and CDR2 as SQIVND (reference sequence). With 5 bases clipped from V and 5 bases from J, the junction kept 11 bases outside the gene matches. The CDR3 coding sequence is TGTGCCAGTAGTCCCGGCCGATCTAGCGGGAGCGAGACCCAGTACTTC. Residues: CASSPGRSSGSETQYF.

The chain carries TRBV5-1 and TRBJ1-1; 9 positions agree with TRBD1. This CDR3 is built from 14 residues. V shed 3 bases and J 4 bases; nucleotides not matched to a gene: 4. The germline V gene encodes CDR1 SGHRS and CDR2 YFSETQ. This chain's CDR3 is CASSSDRGATEAFF. For the CDR3, the DNA is TGCGCCAGCAGCTCAGACAGGGGGGCCACTGAAGCTTTCTTT.

The rearrangement links TRBV5-4 to TRBJ2-7; TRBD2 agrees at 13 bases. The CDR3 covers 16 residues. Germline CDR1 SGHNT, CDR2 YYREEE (reference sequence). V trimming: 4 bases; J trimming: 4 bases; junction bases outside the gene matches: 8. The CDR3, as DNA: TGTGCCAGCAGCCAACCCGGGACTAGCGGGGAGTACGAGCAGTACTTC. Translating it yields CASSQPGTSGEYEQYF.

This chain joins TRBV19 and TRBJ1-5; 9 bases agree with TRBD1. The CDR3 length is 16 residues. Germline assignment: CDR1 LNHDA and CDR2 SQIVND (reference sequence). The junction had 7 bases not matched to a gene; V was cut back by 5 bases and J by 2 bases. The CDR3 loop reads CASSPPRDRGNQPQHF. The CDR3 DNA sequence: TGTGCCAGTAGTCCTCCCCGGGACAGGGGCAATCAGCCCCAGCATTTT.

Concerning this clone itself: The same CDR3 is also encoded by other DNA sequences in this sample. DNA for the CDR3: TGCGCCAGCAGCTTGGAGAGCGAGCAGTACTTC. It is translated as CASSLESEQYF. The rearrangement links TRBV5-1 to TRBJ2-7; no clear D. The germline gives CDR1 SGHRS, CDR2 YFSETQ. V lost 0 bases and J lost 6, with 4 bases in between. CDR3 length: 11 residues.

CDR3 in DNA: TGTGCCAGCAGTTACACTGGACAGGGGGCCTCTCAGTACTTC. This encodes CASSYTGQGASQYF. The V call is TRBV6-5, the J call TRBJ2-7; 11 bases fit TRBD1. CDR1 MNHEY and CDR2 SVGAGI come from the germline V gene. The CDR3 is 14 amino acids. V gave up 2 bases and J gave up 10 bases; unmatched junction bases: 7.

The chain carries TRBV7-8 and TRBJ1-5, with D possibly matching TRBD1 (6 bases). This CDR3 spans 15 amino acids. CDR1 SGHVS and CDR2 FQNEAQ come from the germline V gene. V dropped 1 base and J dropped 3 bases, with 10 bases sitting between them. Written as DNA, the CDR3 is TGTGCCAGCAGCTTAGGGACAGCAAACAATCAGCCCCAGCATTTT. Protein: CASSLGTANNQPQHF.

This chain uses TRBV28 with TRBJ1-5, with D perhaps TRBD1 (5 bases). Germline CDR1 and CDR2: MDHEN and SYDVKM. The CDR3 sequence is 15 residues long. V was trimmed by 5 bases and J by 8 bases, leaving 19 bases between them. CDR3 in amino acids: CASSPPGGSLEPQHF. DNA of the CDR3: TGTGCCAGCAGTCCTCCCGGGGGGTCCCTCGAGCCCCAGCATTTT. The whole variable domain, filled in from reference TRBV28 and TRBJ1-5, reads DVKVTQSSRYLVKRTGEKVFLECVQDMDHENMFWYRQDPGLGLRLIYFSYDVKMKEKGDIPEGYSVSREKKERFSLILESASTNQTSMYLCASSPPGGSLEPQHFGDGTRLSIL.

This rearrangement joins TRBV2 to TRBJ2-7, with a tentative D call TRBD1 (5 bases). CDR1 and CDR2 from the germline V gene are SNHLY and FYNNEI. V was pared by 5 bases and J by 3 bases, with 11 bases between. The CDR3 runs 13 residues. Here the CDR3 reads CASSRQSNYEQYF. CDR3 sequence (DNA): TGTGCCAGCAGTCGACAGAGTAACTACGAGCAGTACTTC.

J is TRBJ1-2 and V is TRBV4-1; 9 nucleotides line up with TRBD1. This CDR3 has 16 residues. Germline-derived CDR1 and CDR2 are MGHRA and YSYEKL. With V trimmed by 0 bases and J by 8 bases, 10 bases remained unmatched. CDR3 sequence: CASSQEGTGSVKGYTF. The CDR3 DNA reads TGCGCCAGCAGCCAAGAGGGGACAGGGAGCGTGAAAGGCTACACCTTC.

The rearrangement joins TRBV7-3 to TRBJ2-7; tentatively, D is TRBD1 (7 bases). Trimming removed 1 base from V and 4 bases from J, with 20 bases in between. The CDR3 has 17 residues. Germline values: CDR1 SGHTA, CDR2 FQGTGA. The CDR3 region is CASSLIGGTAAKYEQYF. CDR3 coding DNA: TGTGCCAGCAGCTTAATTGGCGGGACAGCCGCTAAGTACGAGCAGTACTTC. The full variable domain, completed using reference TRBV7-3 and TRBJ2-7, is GAGVSQTPSNKVTEKGKYVELRCDPISGHTALYWYRQSLGQGPEFLIYFQGTGAADDSGLPNDRFFAVRPEGSVSTLKIQRTERGDSAVYLCASSLIGGTAAKYEQYFGPGTRLTVT.

The J gene is TRBJ1-2, the V gene TRBV7-2; 7 nucleotides align to TRBD1. The trim removed 5 bases at V and 8 bases at J, leaving 5 bases unmatched. Per germline, CDR1 SGHTA and CDR2 FQGNSA. The length of the CDR3 is 12 residues. CDR3 region: CASSPDREGYTF. The CDR3 DNA reads TGTGCCAGCAGCCCTGACAGGGAAGGCTACACCTTC.

This rearrangement joins TRBV7-2 to TRBJ1-1; TRBD1 matches at 8 bases. The CDR3 totals 17 residues. Germline CDR1 and CDR2: SGHTA and FQGNSA. V trimming: 5 bases; J trimming: 1 base; junction bases outside the gene matches: 12. CDR3 coding DNA: TGTGCCAGCAGCGTAACGCGGGACAGGTCTACGAACACTGAAGCTTTCTTT. This encodes CASSVTRDRSTNTEAFF.

This sequence joins TRBV5-5 and TRBJ2-5; perhaps TRBD2 as D (6 bases). The germline CDR1 and CDR2 sequences are SGHKS and YYEKEE (reference sequence). With 4 bases removed from V and 2 bases from J, the gap between germline ends came to 9 bases. This CDR3 has 13 residues. Here the CDR3 reads CASSAGLQETQYF. DNA for the CDR3: TGTGCCAGCAGCGCGGGATTACAAGAGACCCAGTACTTC.

This rearrangement joins TRBV4-2 to TRBJ2-1, with TRBD2 matching 7 bases. The germline V gene encodes CDR1 LGHNA and CDR2 YNFKEQ. The CDR3 length is 12 residues. The junction had 6 bases not matched to a gene; V was cut back by 1 base and J by 15 bases. The CDR3 loop reads CASSQGEGFPFF. CDR3 nucleotide sequence: TGTGCCAGCAGCCAAGGGGAGGGTTTTCCGTTCTTC.

The rearrangement links TRBV29-1 to TRBJ1-1, with 8 positions matching TRBD1. CDR3 size: 15 residues. Trimming at V came to 1 base and at J to 4 bases, leaving 8 bases not matched to a gene. In germline, CDR1 is SQVTM, CDR2 ANQGSEA. CDR3 sequence: CSVEAPTGESTEAFF. CDR3 coding DNA: TGCAGCGTTGAAGCGCCGACAGGGGAGAGCACTGAAGCTTTCTTT.

CDR3 region: CASSLGQYDYGYTF. CDR3 in DNA: TGTGCCAGCAGCTTGGGACAGTATGACTATGGCTACACCTTC. The J gene is TRBJ1-2, the V gene TRBV5-6; a weak D match, TRBD1 (5 bases). V was clipped by 0 bases and J by 3 bases, with 9 bases between them. The CDR3 is 14 amino acids. Per the germline V gene, CDR1 is SGHDT and CDR2 is YYEEEE.

The V gene is TRBV30, the J gene TRBJ1-2, with 7 bases identical to TRBD1. Per germline, CDR1 GTSNPN and CDR2 SVGIG (reference sequence). This CDR3 spans 11 amino acids. Trimming took 5 bases from V and 8 from J; bases not matched to a gene: 5. CDR3 nucleotide sequence: TGTGCCTGGGGTCTGACAGGGGGCTACACCTTC. Encoded protein: CAWGLTGGYTF. The full variable domain, rest sourced from reference TRBV30 and TRBJ1-2, is SQTIHQWPATLVQPVGSPLSLECTVEGTSNPNLYWYRQAAGRGLQLLFYSVGIGQISSEVPQNLSASRPQDRQFILSSKKLLLSDSGFYLCAWGLTGGYTFGSGTRLTVV.

The genes are TRBV28 and TRBJ1-2; 11 nucleotides align to TRBD1. CDR1 and CDR2 (germline): MDHEN, SYDVKM. The CDR3 runs 17 residues. V shed 7 bases, J shed 4 bases, and the junction held 14 bases outside the gene matches. The CDR3 nucleotides are TGTGCCAGCACTGAAGGGACAGGGGGACTCTTGGGCTATGGCTACACCTTC. This gives the protein CASTEGTGGLLGYGYTF.

The J gene is TRBJ1-3, the V gene TRBV9; D gene unclear. Trimming stripped 0 bases from V and 2 bases from J, with 6 bases between. The CDR3 contains 14 residues. CDR1 and CDR2 (germline): SGDLS, YYNGEE. The CDR3 DNA sequence: TGTGCCAGCAGCGTAGTGGCGGCTGGAAACACCATATATTTT. This encodes CASSVVAAGNTIYF.

This chain connects TRBV20-1 to TRBJ2-4; 8 bases are shared with TRBD1. Germline CDR1 and CDR2: DFQATT and SNEGSKA (reference sequence). The V and J ends lost 4 bases and 0 bases, in that order; junction bases with no gene match: 11. The CDR3 totals 17 residues. DNA for the CDR3: TGCAGTGCTAATGACGACAGGGGCACTCTAGCCAAAAACATTCAGTACTTC. This translates into CSANDDRGTLAKNIQYF.

V is TRBV28 and J is TRBJ2-7, with 10 bases identical to TRBD1. The CDR3 sequence is 16 residues long. Germline CDR1 is MDHEN and CDR2 is SYDVKM. V gave up 5 bases and J gave up 9 bases; unmatched junction bases: 16. CDR3 region: CASSLSPDRGNRGQYF. In DNA form, the CDR3 reads TGTGCCAGCAGTCTTAGCCCGGACAGGGGGAACCGGGGGCAGTACTTC.